This TCR beta chain comes out of a study of naive CD8 T cells in extremely preterm neonates. Sequenced by immunoSEQ multiplex PCR; TCRdb stores in-frame clones only, minus some. The sample includes roughly 5,000 clones, 95% to 98% of them seen just once. A remark on this clone: What it binds is unknown.

V shed 1 base and J 4 bases; nucleotides not matched to a gene: 4. CDR3 length equals 15 residues. Germline-derived CDR1 and CDR2 are SGHNT and YYREEE (reference sequence). Elective cesarean births at roughly 35-43 weeks, without labor or membrane rupture, supplied the cord blood. Sorting kept Annexin V-negative CD3+CD8+CD45RA+CCR7+ naive T cells. General study points: Preterm neonates shared more CDR3 nucleotide sequences (around 2.5%) than older groups. Preterm CDR3s were shorter than older groups', with fewer N additions and less trimming. Preterm neonate repertoires were significantly less rich by iChao1 than others.

The specimen sequenced was naive CD8+ T cells from cord blood. The V and J genes are TRBV5-4 and TRBJ1-1; 10 bases line up with TRBD1. The clonotype originates from a newborn in good health. The CDR3 region is CASSLSRTGGTEAFF. The CDR3, as DNA: TGTGCCAGCAGCTTGAGTCGGACAGGGGGCACTGAAGCTTTCTTT.